This T cell receptor beta chain was recorded in a study of cytomegalovirus exposure and HLA in healthy donors. Study conclusions and caveats: A list of roughly 160 TCR beta chains associated with cytomegalovirus was given. Most sequenced TCRs were rare (though some public TCRs occurred in many donors).

TCRdb keeps only in-frame clones here, not all; method: immunoSEQ multiplex PCR. The repertoire has around 240,000 clones, roughly 90% of them found once; the top ten carry under 0.4%. The CDR3 runs 13 residues. The germline V gene encodes CDR1 SSHAT and CDR2 FNYEAQ (reference sequence). This clone has just a few counts. Its antigen remains unknown. The junction differs from germline at one of its ends, possibly a read error. Sequencing input: PBMCs. This TCR was recovered from a woman aged 18-30 years in good health and CMV-seronegative. The chain is built from TRBV7-7 and TRBJ2-5; D remains ambiguous. CDR3 DNA sequence: TGTGCTAGCAGCCCCATCAGTGCAGAGACCCAGTACTTC. This encodes CASSPISAETQYF.